This TCR beta chain was obtained from a study of blood T cell repertoires in COVID-19. Study as a whole: Researchers got acute and convalescent COVID-19 samples from the United States, Italy and Spain. T cells, B-cell-depleted T cells, or PBMCs supplied cDNA or gDNA.

It was during active infection that Seattle patients were enrolled and then longitudinally followed. The CDR3 runs 13 residues. CDR1 is SEHNR, CDR2 FQNEAQ, per germline (reference sequence). V lost 7 bases, J lost 8 bases, and 8 bases stayed unmatched. Per the authors' pipeline: Amplification of reference gene primers was used by the study to estimate nucleated cell counts. Clones were read by immunoSEQ multiplex PCR, and TCRdb kept only the in-frame ones, dropping some. D and trimming were read from the DNA, whereas the V and J calls and clone size are those reported in that table. This sample carries hundreds of thousands of clones, 80% to 95% of them seen once, and the ten largest clones take around 0.85%.

What was sequenced was peripheral blood. This receptor was obtained from a man aged 55-75 years with COVID-19, enrolled during active disease. The chain combines TRBV7-9 with TRBJ2-1; TRBD1 matches 7 bases. Written as DNA, the CDR3 is TGTGCCAGCAATGACAGAGGGGGCGATGAGCAGTTCTTC. It encodes CASNDRGGDEQFF.